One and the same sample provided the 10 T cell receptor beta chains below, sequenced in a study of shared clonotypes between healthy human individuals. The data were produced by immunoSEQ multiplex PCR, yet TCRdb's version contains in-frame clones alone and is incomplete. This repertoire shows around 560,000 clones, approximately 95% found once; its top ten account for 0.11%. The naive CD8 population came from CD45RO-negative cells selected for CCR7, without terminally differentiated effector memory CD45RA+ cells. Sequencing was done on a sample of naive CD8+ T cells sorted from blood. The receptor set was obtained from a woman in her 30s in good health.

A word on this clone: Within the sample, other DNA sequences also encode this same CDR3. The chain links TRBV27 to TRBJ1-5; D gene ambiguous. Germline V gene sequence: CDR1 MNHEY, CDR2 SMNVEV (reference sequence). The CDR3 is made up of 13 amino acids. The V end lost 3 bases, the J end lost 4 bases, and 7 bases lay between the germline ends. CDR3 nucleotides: TGTGCCAGCAGTTTTGGGCGGAATCAGCCCCAGCATTTT. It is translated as CASSFGRNQPQHF.

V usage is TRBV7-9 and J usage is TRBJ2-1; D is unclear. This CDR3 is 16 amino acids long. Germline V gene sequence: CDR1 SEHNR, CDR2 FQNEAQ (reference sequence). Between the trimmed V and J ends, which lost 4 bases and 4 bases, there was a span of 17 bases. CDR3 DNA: TGTGCCAGCAGCTCCCGTTCTTCGACACCTTACAATGAGCAGTTCTTC. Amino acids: CASSSRSSTPYNEQFF.

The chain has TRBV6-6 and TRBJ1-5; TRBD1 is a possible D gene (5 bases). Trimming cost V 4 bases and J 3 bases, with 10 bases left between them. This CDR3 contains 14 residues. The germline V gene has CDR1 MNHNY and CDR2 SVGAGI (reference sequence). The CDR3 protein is CASSFRQLNQPQHF. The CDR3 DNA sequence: TGTGCCAGCAGTTTCAGACAGCTCAATCAGCCCCAGCATTTT.

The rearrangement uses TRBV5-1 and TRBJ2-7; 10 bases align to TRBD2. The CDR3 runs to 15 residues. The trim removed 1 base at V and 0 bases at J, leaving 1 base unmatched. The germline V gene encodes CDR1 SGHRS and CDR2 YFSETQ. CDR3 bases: TGCGCCAGCAGCTTGACTAGCGGGGACTCCTACGAGCAGTACTTC. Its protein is CASSLTSGDSYEQYF.

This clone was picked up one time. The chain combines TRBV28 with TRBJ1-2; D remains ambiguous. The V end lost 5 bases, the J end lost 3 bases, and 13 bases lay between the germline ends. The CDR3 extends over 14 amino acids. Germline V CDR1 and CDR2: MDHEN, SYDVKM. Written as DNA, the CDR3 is TGTGCCAGCAGTATCTCCCCGGAGGACTATGGCTACACCTTC. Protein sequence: CASSISPEDYGYTF.

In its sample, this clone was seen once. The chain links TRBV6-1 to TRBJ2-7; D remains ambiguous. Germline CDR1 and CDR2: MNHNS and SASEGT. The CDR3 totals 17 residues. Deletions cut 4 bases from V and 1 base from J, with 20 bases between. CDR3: CASSVPSDALNSYEQYF. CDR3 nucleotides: TGTGCCAGCAGTGTTCCCAGCGACGCACTTAATTCCTACGAGCAGTACTTC.

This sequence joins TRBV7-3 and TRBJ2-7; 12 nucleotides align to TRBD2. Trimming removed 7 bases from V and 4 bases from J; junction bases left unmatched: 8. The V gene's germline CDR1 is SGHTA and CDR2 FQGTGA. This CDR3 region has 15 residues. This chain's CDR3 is CASTQTSGRLYEQYF. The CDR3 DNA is TGTGCCAGCACCCAAACTAGCGGGAGGTTATACGAGCAGTACTTC.

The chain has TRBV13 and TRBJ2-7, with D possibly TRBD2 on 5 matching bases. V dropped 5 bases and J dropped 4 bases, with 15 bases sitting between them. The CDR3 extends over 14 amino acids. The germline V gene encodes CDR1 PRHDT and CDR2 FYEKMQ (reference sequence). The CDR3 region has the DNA TGTGCCAGCAGCCCCCAGAGGCGGGTATACGAGCAGTACTTC. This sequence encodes CASSPQRRVYEQYF.

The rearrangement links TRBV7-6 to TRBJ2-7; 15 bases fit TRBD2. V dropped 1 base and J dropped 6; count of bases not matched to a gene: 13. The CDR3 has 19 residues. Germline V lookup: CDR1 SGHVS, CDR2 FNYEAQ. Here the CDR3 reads CASSLDPPGLAGGFVEQYF. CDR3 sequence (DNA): TGTGCCAGCAGCTTAGACCCCCCGGGACTAGCGGGAGGATTCGTCGAGCAGTACTTC.

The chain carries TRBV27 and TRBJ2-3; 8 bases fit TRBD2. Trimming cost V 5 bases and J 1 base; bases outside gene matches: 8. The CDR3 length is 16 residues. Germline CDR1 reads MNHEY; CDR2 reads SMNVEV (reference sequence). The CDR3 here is CASSPQRREGTDTQYF. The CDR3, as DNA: TGTGCCAGCAGTCCTCAGAGGCGGGAGGGCACAGATACGCAGTATTTT.